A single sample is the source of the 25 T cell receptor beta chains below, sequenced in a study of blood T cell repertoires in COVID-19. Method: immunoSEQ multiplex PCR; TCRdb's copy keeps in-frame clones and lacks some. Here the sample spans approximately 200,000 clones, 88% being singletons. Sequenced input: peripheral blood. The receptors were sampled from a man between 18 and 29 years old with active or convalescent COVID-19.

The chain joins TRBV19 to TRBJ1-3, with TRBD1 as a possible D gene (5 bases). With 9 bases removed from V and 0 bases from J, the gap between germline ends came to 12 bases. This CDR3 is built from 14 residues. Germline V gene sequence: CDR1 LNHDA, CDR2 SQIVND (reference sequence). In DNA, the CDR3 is TGTGCCAGCACAGGCTCCAACTCTGGAAACACCATATATTTT. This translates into CASTGSNSGNTIYF.

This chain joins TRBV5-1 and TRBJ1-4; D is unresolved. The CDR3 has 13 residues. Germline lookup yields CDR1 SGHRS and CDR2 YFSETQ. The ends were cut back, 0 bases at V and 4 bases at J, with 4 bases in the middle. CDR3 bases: TGCGCCAGCAGCTTGGCCAGTAATGAAAAACTGTTTTTT. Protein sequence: CASSLASNEKLFF. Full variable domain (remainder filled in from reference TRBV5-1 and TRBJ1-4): KAGVTQTPRYLIKTRGQQVTLSCSPISGHRSVSWYQQTPGQGLQFLFEYFSETQRNKGNFPGRFSGRQFSNSRSEMNVSTLELGDSALYLCASSLASNEKLFFGSGTQLSVL.

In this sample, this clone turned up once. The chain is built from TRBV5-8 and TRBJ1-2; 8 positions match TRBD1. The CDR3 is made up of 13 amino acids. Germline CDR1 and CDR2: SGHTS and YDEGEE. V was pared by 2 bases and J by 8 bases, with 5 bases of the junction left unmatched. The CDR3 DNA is TGTGCCAGCAGCTTACAGGGGGGGAAGGGCTACACCTTC. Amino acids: CASSLQGGKGYTF.

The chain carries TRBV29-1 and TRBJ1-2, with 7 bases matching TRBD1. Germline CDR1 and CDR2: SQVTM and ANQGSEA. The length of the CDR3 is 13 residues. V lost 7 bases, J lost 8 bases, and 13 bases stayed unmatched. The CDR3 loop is CSGAHRGLGGYTF. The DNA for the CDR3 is TGCAGCGGAGCTCACAGGGGACTGGGAGGCTACACCTTC.

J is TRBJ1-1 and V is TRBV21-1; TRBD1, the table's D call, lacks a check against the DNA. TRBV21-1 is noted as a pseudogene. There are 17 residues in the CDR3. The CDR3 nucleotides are TGTGCCAGCAGCAAAACAGGGGGCCGACTTGTGGACACTGAAGCTTTCTTT. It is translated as CASSKTGGRLVDTEAFF.

CDR3 nucleotide sequence: TGTGCCAGCAGTTCGGGGAGGGAGATTGCGAATCAGCCCCAGCATTTT. It specifies CASSSGREIANQPQHF. The rearrangement links TRBV6-5 to TRBJ1-5; D unclear. Germline V gene sequence: CDR1 MNHEY, CDR2 SVGAGI. V shed 4 bases and J shed 4 bases, with 17 bases lying between them. This CDR3 has 16 amino acids.

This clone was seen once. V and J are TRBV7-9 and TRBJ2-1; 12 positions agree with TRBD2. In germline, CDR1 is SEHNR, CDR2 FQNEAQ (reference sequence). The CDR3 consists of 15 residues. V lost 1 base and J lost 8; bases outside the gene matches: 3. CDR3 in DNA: TGTGCCAGCAGCTTAGGACTAGCGGGAGTGGATGAGCAGTTCTTC. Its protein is CASSLGLAGVDEQFF.

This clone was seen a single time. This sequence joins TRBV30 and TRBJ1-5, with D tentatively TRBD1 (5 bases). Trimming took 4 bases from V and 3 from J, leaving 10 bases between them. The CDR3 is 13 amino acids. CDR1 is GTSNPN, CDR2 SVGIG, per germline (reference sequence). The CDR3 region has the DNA TGTGCCTGGAAGGGGCAGCACAATCAGCCCCAGCATTTT. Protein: CAWKGQHNQPQHF.

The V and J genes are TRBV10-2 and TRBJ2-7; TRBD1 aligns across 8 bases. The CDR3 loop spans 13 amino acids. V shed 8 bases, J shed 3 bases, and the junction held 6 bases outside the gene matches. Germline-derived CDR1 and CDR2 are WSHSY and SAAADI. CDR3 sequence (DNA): TGCGCCAGCCTGGGGGACAGGAACTACGAGCAGTACTTC. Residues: CASLGDRNYEQYF.

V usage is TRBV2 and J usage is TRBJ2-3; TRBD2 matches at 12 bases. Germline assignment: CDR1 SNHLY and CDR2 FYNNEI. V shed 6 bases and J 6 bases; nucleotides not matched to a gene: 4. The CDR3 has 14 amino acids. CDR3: CASSPSGRGDTQYF. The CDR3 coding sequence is TGTGCCAGCAGCCCTAGCGGGAGGGGGGATACGCAGTATTTT.

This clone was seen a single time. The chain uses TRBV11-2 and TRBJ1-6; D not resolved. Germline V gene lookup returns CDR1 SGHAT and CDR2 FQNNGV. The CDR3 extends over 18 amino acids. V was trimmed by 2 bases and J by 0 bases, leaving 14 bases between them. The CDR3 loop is CASSLWPPGFSYNSPLHF. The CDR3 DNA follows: TGTGCCAGCAGCTTATGGCCGCCAGGCTTCTCCTATAATTCACCCCTCCACTTT.

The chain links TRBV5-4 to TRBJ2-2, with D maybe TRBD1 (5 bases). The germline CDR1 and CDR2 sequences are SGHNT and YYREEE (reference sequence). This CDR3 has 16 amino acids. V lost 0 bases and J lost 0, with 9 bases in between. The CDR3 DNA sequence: TGTGCCAGCAGCTTGGTTCCAGGGCCGAACACCGGGGAGCTGTTTTTT. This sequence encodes CASSLVPGPNTGELFF.

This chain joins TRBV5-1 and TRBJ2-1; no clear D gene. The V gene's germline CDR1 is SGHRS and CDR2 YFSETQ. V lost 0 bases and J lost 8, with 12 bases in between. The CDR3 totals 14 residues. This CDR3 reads CASSLALGLDEQFF. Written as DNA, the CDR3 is TGCGCCAGCAGCTTGGCCCTAGGTTTGGATGAGCAGTTCTTC.

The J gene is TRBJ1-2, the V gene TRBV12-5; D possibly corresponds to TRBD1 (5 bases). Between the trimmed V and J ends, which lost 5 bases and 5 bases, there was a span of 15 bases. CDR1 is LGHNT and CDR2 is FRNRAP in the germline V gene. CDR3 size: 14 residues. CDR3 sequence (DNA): TGTGCTAGTGGTAAGCAGGGCCCGGAGTATGGCTACACCTTC. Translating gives CASGKQGPEYGYTF.

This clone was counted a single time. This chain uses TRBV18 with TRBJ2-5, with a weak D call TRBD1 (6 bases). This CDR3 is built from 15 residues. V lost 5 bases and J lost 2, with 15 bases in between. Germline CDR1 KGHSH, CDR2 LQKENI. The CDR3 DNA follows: TGTGCCAGCTCATTGGCAGGGGCCGAACAAGAGACCCAGTACTTC. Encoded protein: CASSLAGAEQETQYF.

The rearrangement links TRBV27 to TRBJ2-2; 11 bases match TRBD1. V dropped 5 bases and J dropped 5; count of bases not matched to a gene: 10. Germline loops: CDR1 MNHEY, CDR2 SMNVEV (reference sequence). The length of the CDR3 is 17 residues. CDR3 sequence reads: CASSPGTGGPGTGELFF. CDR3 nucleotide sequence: TGTGCCAGCAGTCCAGGGACAGGGGGTCCCGGGACCGGGGAGCTGTTTTTT.

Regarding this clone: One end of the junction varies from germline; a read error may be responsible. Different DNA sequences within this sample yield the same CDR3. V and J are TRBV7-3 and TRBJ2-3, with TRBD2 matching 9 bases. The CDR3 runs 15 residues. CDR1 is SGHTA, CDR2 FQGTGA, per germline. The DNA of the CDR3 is TGCGCCAGCAGCTTCCTAGCGGGGAGCACAGATACGCAGTATTTT. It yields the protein CASSFLAGSTDTQYF.

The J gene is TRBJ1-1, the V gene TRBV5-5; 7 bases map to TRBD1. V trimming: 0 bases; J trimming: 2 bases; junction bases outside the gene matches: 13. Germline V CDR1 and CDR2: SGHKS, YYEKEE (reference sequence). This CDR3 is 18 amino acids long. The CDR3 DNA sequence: TGTGCCAGCAGCTTGGCTGACGTCGGGACAGCCTTTAACACTGAAGCTTTCTTT. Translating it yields CASSLADVGTAFNTEAFF.

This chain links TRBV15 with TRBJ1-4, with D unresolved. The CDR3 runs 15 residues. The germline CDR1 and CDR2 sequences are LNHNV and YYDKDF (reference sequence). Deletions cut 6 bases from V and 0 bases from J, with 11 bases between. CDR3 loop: CATRPREATNEKLFF. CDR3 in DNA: TGTGCCACCAGGCCAAGGGAGGCAACTAATGAAAAACTGTTTTTT.

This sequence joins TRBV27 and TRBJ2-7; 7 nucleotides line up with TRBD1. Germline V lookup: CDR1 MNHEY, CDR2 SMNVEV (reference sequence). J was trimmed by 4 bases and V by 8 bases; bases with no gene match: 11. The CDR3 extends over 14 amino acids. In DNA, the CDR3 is TGTGCCAGCTCCGAGACGGGACAGCATTACGAGCAGTACTTC. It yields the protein CASSETGQHYEQYF.

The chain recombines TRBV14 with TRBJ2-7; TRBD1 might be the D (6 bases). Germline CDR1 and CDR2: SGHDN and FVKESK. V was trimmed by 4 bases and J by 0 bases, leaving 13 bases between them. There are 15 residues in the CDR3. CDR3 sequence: CASSLNVGGSYEQYF. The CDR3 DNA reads TGTGCCAGCAGCCTGAACGTAGGGGGCTCCTACGAGCAGTACTTC.

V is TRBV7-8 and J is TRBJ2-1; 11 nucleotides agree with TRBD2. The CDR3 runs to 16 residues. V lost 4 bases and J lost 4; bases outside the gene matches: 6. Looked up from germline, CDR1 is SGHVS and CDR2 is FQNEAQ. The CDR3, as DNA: TGTGCCAGCAGCTCATTAGCGGGAGGGTCATACAATGAGCAGTTCTTC. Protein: CASSSLAGGSYNEQFF.

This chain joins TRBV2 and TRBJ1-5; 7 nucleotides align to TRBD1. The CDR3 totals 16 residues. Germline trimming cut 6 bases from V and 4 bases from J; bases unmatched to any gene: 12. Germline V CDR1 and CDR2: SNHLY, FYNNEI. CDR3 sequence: CASRGDRAAPNQPQHF. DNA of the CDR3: TGTGCCAGCAGGGGAGACAGGGCCGCCCCAAATCAGCCCCAGCATTTT.

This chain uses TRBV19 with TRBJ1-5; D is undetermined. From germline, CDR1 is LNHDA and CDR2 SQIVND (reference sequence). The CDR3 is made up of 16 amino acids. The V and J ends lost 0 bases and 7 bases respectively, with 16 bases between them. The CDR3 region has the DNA TGTGCCAGTAGTATAGATGACGGACTCCCTGGCCAGCCCCAGCATTTT. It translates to CASSIDDGLPGQPQHF.

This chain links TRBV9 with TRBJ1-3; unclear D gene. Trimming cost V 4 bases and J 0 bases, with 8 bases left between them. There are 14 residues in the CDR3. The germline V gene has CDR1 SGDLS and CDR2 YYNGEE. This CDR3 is CASSRRGSGNTIYF. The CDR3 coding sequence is TGTGCCAGCAGCCGCCGCGGCTCTGGAAACACCATATATTTT.